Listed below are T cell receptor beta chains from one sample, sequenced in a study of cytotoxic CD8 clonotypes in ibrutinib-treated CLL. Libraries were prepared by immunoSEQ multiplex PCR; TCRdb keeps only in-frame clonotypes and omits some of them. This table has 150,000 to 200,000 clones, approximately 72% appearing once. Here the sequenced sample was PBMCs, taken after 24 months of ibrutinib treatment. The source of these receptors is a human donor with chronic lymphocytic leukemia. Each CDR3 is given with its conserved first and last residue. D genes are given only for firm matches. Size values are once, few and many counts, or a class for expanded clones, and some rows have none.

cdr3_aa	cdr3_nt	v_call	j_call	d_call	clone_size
CASSQEGGSPYNEQFF	TGCGCCAGCAGCCAAGAAGGCGGGAGCCCCTACAATGAGCAGTTCTTC	TRBV4-3	TRBJ2-1	TRBD2	.
CATSRGMGQKNYGYTF	TGTGCCACCAGCAGAGGGATGGGACAGAAGAACTATGGCTACACCTTC	TRBV15	TRBJ1-2	TRBD1	.
CASSLDRQETQYF	TGTGCCAGCAGCTTAGACAGGCAAGAGACCCAGTACTTC	TRBV11-2	TRBJ2-5	.	.
CASSWIGENTEAFF	TGTGCCAGCAGCTGGATCGGGGAGAACACTGAAGCTTTCTTT	TRBV7-9	TRBJ1-1	.	few
CASSSTGNEQYF	TGTGCCAGCAGTTCTACAGGGAACGAGCAGTACTTC	TRBV6-6	TRBJ2-7	.	.
CASSVASMNTEAFF	TGTGCCAGCAGCGTAGCGTCCATGAACACTGAAGCTTTCTTT	TRBV9	TRBJ1-1	.	.
CASSRGPMETQYF	TGTGCCAGCTCACGGGGCCCAATGGAGACCCAGTACTTC	TRBV18	TRBJ2-5	.	.
CASSPYSSGVYNEQFF	TGTGCCAGCAGCCCCTACTCTAGCGGGGTTTACAATGAGCAGTTCTTC	TRBV7-6	TRBJ2-1	TRBD2	.
CASSLPHLLYEQYF	TGTGCCAGCAGCTTACCCCACTTGCTCTACGAGCAGTACTTC	TRBV7-8	TRBJ2-7	.	.
CASSGNTGRQETQYF	TGTGCCAGCAGTGGAAACACAGGGCGGCAAGAGACCCAGTACTTC	TRBV6-5	TRBJ2-5	.	.
CASSLGETQYF	TGTGCCAGCAGTTTAGGGGAGACCCAGTACTTC	TRBV27	TRBJ2-5	.	.
CASSIRGRIAEAFF	TGTGCCAGCAGTATCAGGGGGCGCATCGCTGAAGCTTTCTTT	TRBV28	TRBJ1-1	TRBD1	.
CASSSLGFSYEQYF	TGTGCCAGCAGCTCCCTCGGCTTCTCCTACGAGCAGTACTTC	TRBV7-8	TRBJ2-7	.	.
CASSFSGREINEQFF	TGTGCCAGCAGTTTTAGCGGGAGGGAAATCAATGAGCAGTTCTTC	TRBV2	TRBJ2-1	TRBD2	.
CASSTPEREVSHEQYF	TGTGCCAGCAGTACCCCCGAGCGGGAGGTTTCCCACGAGCAGTACTTC	TRBV2	TRBJ2-7	TRBD2	few
CASSSLDTQYF	TGTGCCAGCAGCTCGCTAGATACGCAGTATTTT	TRBV7-2	TRBJ2-3	.	.
CASTGGLAGDEQYF	TGTGCCAGCACCGGGGGACTAGCGGGAGACGAGCAGTACTTC	TRBV7-2	TRBJ2-7	TRBD2	.
CASSLGPGLVYEQYF	TGTGCCAGCAGCTTAGGCCCTGGACTAGTCTACGAGCAGTACTTC	TRBV7-2	TRBJ2-7	TRBD2	.
CASRTIQGWVYEQYF	TGTGCCAGCAGAACAATCCAGGGATGGGTCTACGAGCAGTACTTC	TRBV28	TRBJ2-7	.	.
CASSQTGLPYEQYF	TGTGCCAGCAGCCAAACGGGACTTCCCTACGAGCAGTACTTC	TRBV7-2	TRBJ2-7	.	.
CASRDRGIYGYTF	TGTGCCAGCAGGGACAGGGGGATCTATGGCTACACCTTC	TRBV6-5	TRBJ1-2	TRBD1	.
CASSLSGLGVLIYEQYF	TGTGCCAGCAGCTTATCTGGTTTGGGAGTATTAATCTACGAGCAGTACTTC	TRBV5-6	TRBJ2-7	.	.
CASSLDRTQETQYF	TGTGCCAGCAGCTTAGACCGGACGCAAGAGACCCAGTACTTC	TRBV11-3	TRBJ2-5	.	.
CASSYNTNRNTEAFF	TGTGCCAGCAGTTATAACACAAACCGGAACACTGAAGCTTTCTTT	TRBV6-5	TRBJ1-1	.	.
CASGAAAGNEQFF	TGCGCCAGCGGAGCCGCGGCAGGGAATGAGCAGTTCTTC	TRBV5-1	TRBJ2-1	.	.
CASSSGLAGAETQYF	TGTGCCAGCAGCTCAGGACTAGCGGGAGCAGAGACCCAGTACTTC	TRBV11-1	TRBJ2-5	TRBD2	.
CASSGLAGVSNTGELFF	TGTGCCAGCAGTGGACTAGCGGGAGTTTCGAACACCGGGGAGCTGTTTTTT	TRBV9	TRBJ2-2	TRBD2	.
CASSWGPGVLETQYF	TGTGCCAGCAGTTGGGGCCCAGGGGTTTTAGAGACCCAGTACTTC	TRBV6-5	TRBJ2-5	.	few
CATSRDRDRSTGELFF	TGTGCCACCAGCAGGGACCGGGACAGGAGCACCGGGGAGCTGTTTTTT	TRBV15	TRBJ2-2	TRBD1	.
CASSSLGSVYEQYF	TGTGCCAGCAGTTCGTTGGGTTCCGTCTACGAGCAGTACTTC	TRBV6-5	TRBJ2-7	.	.
CASSRFSYEQYF	TGTGCCAGCAGCCGATTTTCCTACGAGCAGTACTTC	TRBV6-5	TRBJ2-7	.	.
CASRLGLEEKLFF	TGTGCCAGCAGACTGGGGTTGGAGGAAAAACTGTTTTTT	TRBV2	TRBJ1-4	.	once
CASSLEGRGNTGELFF	TGTGCCAGCAGTTTAGAAGGCAGGGGGAACACCGGGGAGCTGTTTTTT	TRBV27	TRBJ2-2	.	.
CASSLAGSVKTQYF	TGTGCCAGCAGCCTAGCCGGGAGCGTGAAGACCCAGTACTTC	TRBV5-6	TRBJ2-5	.	.
CASSYDNRGNYGYTF	TGTGCCAGCAGTTACGACAACAGGGGGAACTATGGCTACACCTTC	TRBV6-5	TRBJ1-2	TRBD1	.
CASSREAGGNIQYF	TGTGCCAGCAGCCGAGAGGCAGGGGGAAACATTCAGTACTTC	TRBV13	TRBJ2-4	TRBD1	.
CASSLVGGPTDTQYF	TGTGCCAGCAGCTTAGTCGGGGGGCCAACAGATACGCAGTATTTT	TRBV7-2	TRBJ2-3	.	.
CASSPRNTGVYEQFF	TGTGCCAGCAGCCCCCGGAATACTGGGGTGTATGAGCAGTTCTTC	TRBV7-2	TRBJ2-1	.	.
CASSQVVQGDYGYTF	TGCGCCAGCAGCCAAGTAGTACAGGGCGACTATGGCTACACCTTC	TRBV4-3	TRBJ1-2	.	.
CASLNNTDTQYF	TGTGCCAGCCTCAATAACACAGATACGCAGTATTTT	TRBV18	TRBJ2-3	.	.
CASSRSADTQYF	TGCGCCAGCAGTCGAAGTGCAGATACGCAGTATTTT	TRBV4-1	TRBJ2-3	.	.
CASSLFPPGRGSNQPQHF	TGTGCCAGCAGTTTATTCCCCCCCGGCAGGGGTAGCAATCAGCCCCAGCATTTT	TRBV27	TRBJ1-5	.	.
CASSLMGAGGTDTQYF	TGTGCCAGCAGCTTGATGGGGGCGGGGGGCACAGATACGCAGTATTTT	TRBV7-2	TRBJ2-3	.	.
CASSLVAVQETQYF	TGTGCCAGCAGCTTGGTGGCCGTACAAGAGACCCAGTACTTC	TRBV5-6	TRBJ2-5	.	.
CASSSDWANIRNEQFF	TGCGCCAGCAGCTCTGATTGGGCTAACATACGCAATGAGCAGTTCTTC	TRBV5-1	TRBJ2-1	.	once
CASSVELVTGELFF	TGTGCTAGTAGTGTTGAGTTGGTCACCGGGGAGCTGTTTTTT	TRBV12-5	TRBJ2-2	.	.
CASSTGRNYGYTF	TGTGCCAGTAGTACCGGGAGGAACTATGGCTACACCTTC	TRBV19	TRBJ1-2	.	.
CASSITHSGSGGELFF	TGTGCCAGCAGTATAACCCACAGCGGGAGTGGCGGGGAGCTGTTTTTT	TRBV27	TRBJ2-2	TRBD2	.
CASSPGTDEAFF	TGTGCCAGCAGCCCCGGGACAGATGAAGCTTTCTTT	TRBV11-3	TRBJ1-1	TRBD1	.
CARSCGQGHSGANVLTF	TGTGCCAGAAGCTGCGGACAGGGCCACTCTGGGGCCAACGTCCTGACTTTC	TRBV5-3	TRBJ2-6	TRBD1	.